This T cell receptor (beta chain) emerged from a study of cytomegalovirus exposure and HLA in healthy donors. Turning to the study itself: Within the Caucasian-associated ancestry cluster were around 81% of the approximately 400 genotyped donors.

The CDR3 contains 15 residues. Germline values: CDR1 KGHSH, CDR2 LQKENI. Trimming shortened V by 0 bases and J by 5 bases, and 13 bases separated the two germline ends. Primers included in the PCR were 60 Vbeta and 13 Jbeta primers. TCRdb's table, derived via immunoSEQ multiplex PCR, lists solely in-frame clones and lacks some. The profile covers some 150,000 clones, with roughly 80% appearing a single time and 5.5% to 8% taken by the ten largest. This clonotype was obtained from a woman in her 30s in good health and CMV-seropositive. Material: PBMCs. This chain links TRBV18 with TRBJ2-5, with a weak D call TRBD1 (6 bases). CDR3 amino acids: CASSPPGAGAETQYF. CDR3 in DNA: TGTGCCAGCTCACCACCGGGGGCAGGGGCGGAGACCCAGTACTTC.